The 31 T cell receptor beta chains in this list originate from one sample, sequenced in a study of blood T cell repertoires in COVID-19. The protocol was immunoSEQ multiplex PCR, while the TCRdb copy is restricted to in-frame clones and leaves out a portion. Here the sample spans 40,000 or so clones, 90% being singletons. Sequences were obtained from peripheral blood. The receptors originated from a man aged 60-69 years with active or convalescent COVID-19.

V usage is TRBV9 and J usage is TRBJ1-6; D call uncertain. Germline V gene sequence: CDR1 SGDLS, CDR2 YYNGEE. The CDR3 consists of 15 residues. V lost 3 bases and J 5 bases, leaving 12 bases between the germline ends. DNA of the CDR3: TGTGCCAGCAGCGAATATAGAAGCAATAATTCACCCCTCCACTTT. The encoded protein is CASSEYRSNNSPLHF.

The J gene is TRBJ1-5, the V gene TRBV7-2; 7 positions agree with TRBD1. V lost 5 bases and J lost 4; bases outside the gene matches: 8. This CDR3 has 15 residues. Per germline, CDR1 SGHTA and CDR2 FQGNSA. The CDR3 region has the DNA TGTGCCAGCAGCGCCCCAGGGGGTAAGAATCAGCCCCAGCATTTT. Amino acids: CASSAPGGKNQPQHF.

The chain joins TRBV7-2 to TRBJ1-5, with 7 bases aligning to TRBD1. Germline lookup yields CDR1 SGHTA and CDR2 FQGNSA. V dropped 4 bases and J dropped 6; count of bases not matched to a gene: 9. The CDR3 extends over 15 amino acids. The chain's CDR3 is CASSSWTGGPQPQHF. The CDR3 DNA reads TGTGCCAGCAGCTCCTGGACAGGAGGGCCTCAGCCCCAGCATTTT.

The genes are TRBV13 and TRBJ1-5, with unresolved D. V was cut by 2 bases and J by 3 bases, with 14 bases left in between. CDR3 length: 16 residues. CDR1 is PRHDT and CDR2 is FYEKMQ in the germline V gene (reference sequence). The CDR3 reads CASSLSGVGTNQPQHF. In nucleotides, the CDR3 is TGTGCCAGCAGCTTATCTGGAGTCGGAACCAATCAGCCCCAGCATTTT.

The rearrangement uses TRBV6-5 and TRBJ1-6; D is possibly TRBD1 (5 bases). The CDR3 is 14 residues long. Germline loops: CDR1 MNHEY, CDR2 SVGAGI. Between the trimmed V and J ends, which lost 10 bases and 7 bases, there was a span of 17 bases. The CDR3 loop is CATGAGGGNSPLHF. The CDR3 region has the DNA TGTGCCACCGGCGCGGGGGGTGGCAATTCACCCCTCCACTTT.

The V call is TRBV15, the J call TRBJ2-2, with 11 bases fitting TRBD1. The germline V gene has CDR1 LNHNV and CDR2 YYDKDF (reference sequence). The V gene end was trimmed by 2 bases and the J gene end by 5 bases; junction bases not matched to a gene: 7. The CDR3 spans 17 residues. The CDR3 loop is CATSRNFGQGATGELFF. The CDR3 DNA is TGTGCCACCAGCAGAAATTTCGGACAGGGGGCGACCGGGGAGCTGTTTTTT.

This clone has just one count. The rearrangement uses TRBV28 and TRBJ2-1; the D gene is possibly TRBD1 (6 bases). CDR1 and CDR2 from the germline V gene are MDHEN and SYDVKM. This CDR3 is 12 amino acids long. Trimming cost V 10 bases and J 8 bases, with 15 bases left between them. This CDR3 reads CATLTGRDEQFF. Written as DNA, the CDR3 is TGTGCCACCTTAACAGGGCGCGATGAGCAGTTCTTC.

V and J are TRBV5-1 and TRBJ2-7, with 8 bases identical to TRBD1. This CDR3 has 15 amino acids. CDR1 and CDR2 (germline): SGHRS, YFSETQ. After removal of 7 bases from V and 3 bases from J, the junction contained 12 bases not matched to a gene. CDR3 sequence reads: CASAVRGTGDYEQYF. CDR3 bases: TGCGCCAGCGCCGTTCGGGGGACAGGTGACTACGAGCAGTACTTC.

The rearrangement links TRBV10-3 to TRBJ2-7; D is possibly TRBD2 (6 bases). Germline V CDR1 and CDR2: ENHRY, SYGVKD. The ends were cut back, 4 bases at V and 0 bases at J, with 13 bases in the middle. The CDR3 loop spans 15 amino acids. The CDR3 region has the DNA TGTGCCATCAGTGGGGTAGCGGAAAGCTCCTACGAGCAGTACTTC. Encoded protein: CAISGVAESSYEQYF.

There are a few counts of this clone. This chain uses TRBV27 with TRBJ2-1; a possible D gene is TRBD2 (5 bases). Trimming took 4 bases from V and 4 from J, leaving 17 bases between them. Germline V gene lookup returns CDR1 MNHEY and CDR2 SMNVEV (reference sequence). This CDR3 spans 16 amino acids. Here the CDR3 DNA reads TGTGCCAGCAGTTCCCCCTCCAGCGGCCGGTACAATGAGCAGTTCTTC. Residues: CASSSPSSGRYNEQFF.

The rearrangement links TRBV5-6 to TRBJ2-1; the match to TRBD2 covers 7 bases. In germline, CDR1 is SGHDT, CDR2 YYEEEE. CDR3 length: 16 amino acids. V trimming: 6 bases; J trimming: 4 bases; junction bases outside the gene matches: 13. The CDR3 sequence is CASIPRGWREYNEQFF. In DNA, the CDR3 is TGTGCCAGCATCCCCCGGGGGTGGCGGGAGTACAATGAGCAGTTCTTC.

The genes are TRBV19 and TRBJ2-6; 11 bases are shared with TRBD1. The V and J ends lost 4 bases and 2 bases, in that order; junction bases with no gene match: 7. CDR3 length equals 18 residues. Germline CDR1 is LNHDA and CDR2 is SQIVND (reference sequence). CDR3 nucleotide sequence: TGTGCCAGTAGTACCCGGACAGGGGGCCCCACTGGGGCCAACGTCCTGACTTTC. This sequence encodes CASSTRTGGPTGANVLTF.

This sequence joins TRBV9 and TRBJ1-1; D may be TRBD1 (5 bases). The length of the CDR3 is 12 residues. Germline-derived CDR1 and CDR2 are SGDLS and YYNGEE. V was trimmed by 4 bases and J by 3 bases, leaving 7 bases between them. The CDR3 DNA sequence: TGTGCCAGCAGCAGGGGTGACACTGAAGCTTTCTTT. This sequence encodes CASSRGDTEAFF.

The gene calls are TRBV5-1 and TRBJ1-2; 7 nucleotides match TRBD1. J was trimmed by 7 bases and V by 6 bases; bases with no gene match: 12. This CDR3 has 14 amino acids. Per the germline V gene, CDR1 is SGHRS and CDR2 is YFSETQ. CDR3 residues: CASTRDSNFVGYTF. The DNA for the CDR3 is TGCGCCAGCACCCGGGACAGTAATTTCGTTGGCTACACCTTC.

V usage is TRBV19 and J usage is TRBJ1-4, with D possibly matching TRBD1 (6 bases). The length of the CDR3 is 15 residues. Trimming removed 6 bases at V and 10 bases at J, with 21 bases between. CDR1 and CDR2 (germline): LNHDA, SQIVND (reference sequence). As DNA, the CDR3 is TGTGCCAGTAGCCCCGGTCGTCCAGGGGAAGGAAAACTGTTTTTT. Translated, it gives CASSPGRPGEGKLFF.

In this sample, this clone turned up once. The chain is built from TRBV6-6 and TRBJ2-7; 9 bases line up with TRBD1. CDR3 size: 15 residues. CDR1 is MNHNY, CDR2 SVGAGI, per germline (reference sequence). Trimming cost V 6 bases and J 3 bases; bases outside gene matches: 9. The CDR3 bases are TGTGCCAGCAGACCGAGGACAGGGGTTCACTACGAGCAGTACTTC. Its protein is CASRPRTGVHYEQYF.

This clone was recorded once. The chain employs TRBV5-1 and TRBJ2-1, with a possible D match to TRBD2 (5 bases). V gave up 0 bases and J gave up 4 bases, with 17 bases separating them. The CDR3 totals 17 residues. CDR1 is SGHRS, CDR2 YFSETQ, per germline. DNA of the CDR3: TGCGCCAGCAGCTTGGCCATAGGACTTACCACTTACAATGAGCAGTTCTTC. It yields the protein CASSLAIGLTTYNEQFF.

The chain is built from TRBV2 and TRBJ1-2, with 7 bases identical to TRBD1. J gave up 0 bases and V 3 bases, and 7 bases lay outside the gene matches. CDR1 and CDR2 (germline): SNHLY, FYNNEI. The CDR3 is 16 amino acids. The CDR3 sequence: CASSEPPGQSNYGYTF. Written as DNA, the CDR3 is TGTGCCAGCAGTGAGCCCCCGGGACAGTCTAACTATGGCTACACCTTC.

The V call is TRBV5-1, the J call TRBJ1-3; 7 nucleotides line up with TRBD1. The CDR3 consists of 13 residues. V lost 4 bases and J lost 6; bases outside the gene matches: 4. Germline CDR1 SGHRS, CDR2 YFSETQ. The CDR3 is CASSRQGTNTIYF. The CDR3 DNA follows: TGCGCCAGCAGCCGACAGGGAACAAACACCATATATTTT.

The CDR3 nucleotides are TGTGCCAGCACGGGTAGAGATACGCAGTATTTT. Protein: CASTGRDTQYF. The chain has TRBV6-5 and TRBJ2-3; D is uncertain. Germline loops: CDR1 MNHEY, CDR2 SVGAGI. This CDR3 spans 11 amino acids. Trimming stripped 7 bases from V and 5 bases from J, with 7 bases between.

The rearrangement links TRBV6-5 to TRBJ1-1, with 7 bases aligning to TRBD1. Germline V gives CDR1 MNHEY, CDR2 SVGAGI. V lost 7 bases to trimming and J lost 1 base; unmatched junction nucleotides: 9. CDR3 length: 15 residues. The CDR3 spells CASTGRTGRNTEAFF. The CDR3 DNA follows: TGTGCCAGCACCGGCAGGACAGGTCGGAACACTGAAGCTTTCTTT.

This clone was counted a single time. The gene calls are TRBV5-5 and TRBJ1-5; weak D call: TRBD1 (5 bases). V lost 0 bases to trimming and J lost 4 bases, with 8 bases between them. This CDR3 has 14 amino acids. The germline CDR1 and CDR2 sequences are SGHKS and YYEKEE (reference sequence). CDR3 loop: CASSLGTNNQPQHF. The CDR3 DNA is TGTGCCAGCAGCTTGGGGACAAATAATCAGCCCCAGCATTTT.

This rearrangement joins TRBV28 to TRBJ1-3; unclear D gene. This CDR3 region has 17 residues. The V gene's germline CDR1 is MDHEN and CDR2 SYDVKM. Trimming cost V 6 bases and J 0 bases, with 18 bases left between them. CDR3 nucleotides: TGTGCCAGCAGCATGAACGGACTCCGGAGCTCTGGAAACACCATATATTTT. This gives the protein CASSMNGLRSSGNTIYF.

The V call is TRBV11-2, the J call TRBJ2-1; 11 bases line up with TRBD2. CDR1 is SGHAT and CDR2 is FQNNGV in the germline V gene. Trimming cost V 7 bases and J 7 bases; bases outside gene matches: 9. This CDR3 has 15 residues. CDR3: CASMLGLAGGNEQFF. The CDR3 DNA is TGTGCCAGCATGCTTGGTCTAGCGGGGGGTAATGAGCAGTTCTTC.

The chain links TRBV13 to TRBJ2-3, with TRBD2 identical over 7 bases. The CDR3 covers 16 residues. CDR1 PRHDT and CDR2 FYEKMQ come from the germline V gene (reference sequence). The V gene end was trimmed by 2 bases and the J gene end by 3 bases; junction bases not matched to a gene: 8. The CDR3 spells CASSLRRERRTDTQYF. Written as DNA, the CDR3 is TGTGCCAGCAGCTTAAGGCGGGAGCGGAGAACAGATACGCAGTATTTT.

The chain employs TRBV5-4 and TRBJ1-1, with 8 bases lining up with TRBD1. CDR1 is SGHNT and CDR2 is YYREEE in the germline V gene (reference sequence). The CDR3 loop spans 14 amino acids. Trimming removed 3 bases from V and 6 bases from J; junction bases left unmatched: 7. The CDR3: CASSWDRRSAEAFF. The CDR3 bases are TGTGCCAGCAGCTGGGACAGGAGGTCGGCTGAAGCTTTCTTT.

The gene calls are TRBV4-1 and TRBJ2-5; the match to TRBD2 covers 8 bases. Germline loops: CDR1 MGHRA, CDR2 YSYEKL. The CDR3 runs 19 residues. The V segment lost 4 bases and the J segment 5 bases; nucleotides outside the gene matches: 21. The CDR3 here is CASSPRSSAGAPPGETQYF. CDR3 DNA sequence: TGCGCCAGCAGCCCAAGGAGTTCAGCGGGAGCCCCCCCCGGGGAGACCCAGTACTTC.

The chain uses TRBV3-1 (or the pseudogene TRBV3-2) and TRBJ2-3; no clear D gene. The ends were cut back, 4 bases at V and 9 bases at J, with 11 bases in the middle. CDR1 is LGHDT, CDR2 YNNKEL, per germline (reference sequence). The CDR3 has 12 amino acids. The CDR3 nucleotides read TGTGCCAGCAGCCGCGGTTTCGCCACGCAGTATTTT. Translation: CASSRGFATQYF.

CDR3 bases: TGCGCCAGCAGCTTGGTGGTTAGCCAAGGTGAGCAGTTCTTC. It codes for CASSLVVSQGEQFF. The genes are TRBV5-1 and TRBJ2-1; D unclear. Germline lookup yields CDR1 SGHRS and CDR2 YFSETQ. The CDR3 runs to 14 residues. V was shortened by 0 bases and J by 9 bases, with 13 bases between the two germline ends.

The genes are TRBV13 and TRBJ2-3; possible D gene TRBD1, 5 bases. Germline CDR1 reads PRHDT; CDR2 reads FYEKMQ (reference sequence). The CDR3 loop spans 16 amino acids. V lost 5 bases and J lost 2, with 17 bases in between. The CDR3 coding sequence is TGTGCCAGCAGCAGCTCCGACAGACGATCCACAGATACGCAGTATTTT. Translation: CASSSSDRRSTDTQYF. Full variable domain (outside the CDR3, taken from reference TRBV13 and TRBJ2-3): AAGVIQSPRHLIKEKRETATLKCYPIPRHDTVYWYQQGPGQDPQFLISFYEKMQSDKGSIPDRFSAQQFSDYHSELNMSSLELGDSALYFCASSSSDRRSTDTQYFGPGTRLTVL.

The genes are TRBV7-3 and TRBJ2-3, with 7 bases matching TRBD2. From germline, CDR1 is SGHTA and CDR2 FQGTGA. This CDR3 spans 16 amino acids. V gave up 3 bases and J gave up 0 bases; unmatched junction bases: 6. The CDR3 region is CASSLGFGRSTDTQYF. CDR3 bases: TGTGCCAGCAGCTTGGGTTTCGGGAGGAGCACAGATACGCAGTATTTT.